This TCR beta chain was obtained from a study of blood T cell repertoires in COVID-19. Study-level background: Nucleic acid was either cDNA or gDNA, and it came from T cells, B-cell-depleted T cells, or PBMCs.

Data came from immunoSEQ multiplex PCR; TCRdb stores just in-frame clones and leaves some out. In the table there are tens of thousands of clones, approximately 84% of which are singletons. Sequencing was carried out using peripheral blood. The clonotype was recovered from a man aged 50 to 59 with active COVID-19.

This CDR3 reads CATSDLNQGPYEQYF. CDR3 DNA sequence: TGTGCCACCAGTGATTTGAACCAGGGCCCCTACGAGCAGTACTTC. The rearrangement joins TRBV24-1 to TRBJ2-7, with TRBD1 as a possible D gene (5 bases). Trimming took 0 bases from V and 2 from J, leaving 10 bases between them. Germline V CDR1 and CDR2: KGHDR, SFDVKD. CDR3 length equals 15 residues.